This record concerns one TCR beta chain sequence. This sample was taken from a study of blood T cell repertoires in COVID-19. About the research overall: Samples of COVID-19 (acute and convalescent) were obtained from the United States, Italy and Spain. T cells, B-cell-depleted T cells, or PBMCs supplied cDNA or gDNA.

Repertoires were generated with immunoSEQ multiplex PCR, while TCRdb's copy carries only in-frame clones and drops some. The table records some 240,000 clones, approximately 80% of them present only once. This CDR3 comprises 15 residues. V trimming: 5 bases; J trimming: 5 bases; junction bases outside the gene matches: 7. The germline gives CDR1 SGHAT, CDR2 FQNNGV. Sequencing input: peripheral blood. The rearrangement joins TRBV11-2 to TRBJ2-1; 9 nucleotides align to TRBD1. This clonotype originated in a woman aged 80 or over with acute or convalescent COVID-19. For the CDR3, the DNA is TGTGCCAGCAGCCTGATGGACAGGGGCAACAATGAGCAGTTCTTC. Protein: CASSLMDRGNNEQFF.